These 7 T cell receptor beta chains originate from one sample sequenced in a study of a mutant IDH1 vaccine in newly diagnosed glioma. Regarding time point: week 47, end of study. Every vaccination contained 300 ug of the mutant IDH1 20-mer peptide and was paired with topical imiquimod. Their cognate antigens are unknown. Method: immunoSEQ multiplex PCR; TCRdb's copy keeps in-frame clones and lacks some. The sample includes about 50,000 clones, approximately 71% seen only once; the top ten take 5.3%. Sample: PBMCs, taken from a glioma patient whose treatment included an IDH1 peptide vaccine. These receptors all stem from a man aged 45-60 years with glioma.

V usage is TRBV28 and J usage is TRBJ2-5; 8 nucleotides line up with TRBD1. The J call may be wrong; the DNA end is better matched by TRBJ2-7. This CDR3 region has 23 residues. Looked up from germline, CDR1 is MDHEN and CDR2 is SYDVKM. CDR3 sequence: CASSLSFLESQVSRGQGSYEQYF. CDR3 coding DNA: TGTGCCAGCAGTTTATCGTTTCTTGAGTCCCAAGTGAGTAGAGGACAGGGATCCTACGAGCAGTACTTC.

The V and J genes are TRBV5-6 and TRBJ1-2, with D maybe TRBD1 (5 bases). Trimming took 0 bases from V and 3 from J, leaving 12 bases between them. The CDR3 has 15 residues. Per the germline V gene, CDR1 is SGHDT and CDR2 is YYEEEE. The CDR3 sequence is CASSLDWRGDYGYTF. CDR3 DNA sequence: TGTGCCAGCAGCTTGGATTGGAGGGGCGACTATGGCTACACCTTC.

This clone occurred a few times. This chain links TRBV7-9 with TRBJ2-4; D is possibly TRBD1 or TRBD2 (5 bases each). Germline CDR1 and CDR2: SEHNR and FQNEAQ (reference sequence). V was cut by 5 bases and J by 7 bases, with 21 bases left in between. The CDR3 runs 16 residues. The CDR3 DNA sequence: TGTGCCAGCAGCCCATCTAGGGGAGATGGGTGGAACATTCAGTACTTC. Protein sequence: CASSPSRGDGWNIQYF.

V is TRBV6-1 and J is TRBJ2-3; 8 bases agree with TRBD1. Trimming cost V 4 bases and J 5 bases; bases outside gene matches: 5. CDR3 size: 14 residues. CDR1 and CDR2 (germline): MNHNS, SASEGT. Here the CDR3 DNA reads TGTGCCAGCAGTGGGACAGGGAGGAAAGATACGCAGTATTTT. This codes for CASSGTGRKDTQYF.

This chain links TRBV2 with TRBJ2-3; TRBD2 is a possible D gene (5 bases). The germline CDR1 and CDR2 sequences are SNHLY and FYNNEI. This CDR3 has 14 amino acids. Trimming took off 5 bases at V and 2 bases at J, with 11 bases between the two ends. CDR3 coding DNA: TGTGCCAGCAGTCAACTAGATTCCACAGATACGCAGTATTTT. It yields the protein CASSQLDSTDTQYF.

The chain carries TRBV6-6 and TRBJ2-7; D is unresolved. Germline V CDR1 and CDR2: MNHNY, SVGAGI (reference sequence). Between the trimmed V and J ends, which lost 6 bases and 1 base, there was a span of 13 bases. This CDR3 is 14 amino acids long. This CDR3 reads CASSRVPDSYEQYF. CDR3 DNA sequence: TGTGCCAGCAGCCGGGTTCCGGATTCCTACGAGCAGTACTTC.

The J gene is TRBJ1-5, the V gene TRBV6-6, with TRBD1 matching over 8 bases. The CDR3 is 16 amino acids. Germline CDR1 reads MNHNY; CDR2 reads SVGAGI (reference sequence). Trimming cost V 6 bases and J 4 bases; bases outside gene matches: 11. The CDR3 DNA is TGTGCCAGCAGCGAATTAAGACAGGGGCGGAATCAGCCCCAGCATTTT. Translated: CASSELRQGRNQPQHF.